This entry lists 9 T cell receptor beta chains sequenced from one sample in a study of beta chain features in type 1 diabetes. Of the isolated RNA, all was reverse transcribed, and so the sequenced material was expressed TCRB transcripts. Here immunoSEQ multiplex PCR was the method, and the copy in TCRdb shows in-frame clones only, minus some. The sample carries about 320,000 clones, 11% to 15% recorded once. The sequenced material came from central memory CD4+ T cells from blood. The receptor set was obtained from a man younger than 45 in good health.

This clone was picked up a small number of times. The rearrangement uses TRBV7-8 and TRBJ2-7; perhaps D is TRBD1 or TRBD2 (5 bases each). The V and J ends lost 1 base and 0 bases respectively, with 10 bases between them. The CDR3 is 15 amino acids. Germline V CDR1 and CDR2: SGHVS, FQNEAQ. CDR3 DNA: TGTGCCAGCAGCTTAGAAACAGGACTCTCCTACGAGCAGTACGTC. The encoded protein is CASSLETGLSYEQYV.

This clone has a count of ten or more. This chain links TRBV2 with TRBJ2-3, with 10 bases aligning to TRBD2. Per germline, CDR1 SNHLY and CDR2 FYNNEI. J lost 1 base, V lost 7 bases, and 14 bases had no gene match. The CDR3 has 18 amino acids. Here the CDR3 reads CASTRRLAGVGGTDTQYF. CDR3 DNA sequence: TGTGCCAGCACCCGGAGGCTAGCGGGAGTCGGGGGCACAGATACGCAGTATTTT.

The chain carries TRBV7-2 and TRBJ2-5; possible D gene TRBD2, 7 bases. V was shortened by 5 bases and J by 2 bases, with 21 bases between the two germline ends. CDR1 is SGHTA, CDR2 FQGNSA, per germline. The CDR3 contains 17 residues. The CDR3 here is CASSPMGGGGGQETQYF. DNA for the CDR3: TGTGCCAGCAGCCCCATGGGGGGCGGGGGAGGACAAGAGACCCAGTACTTC.

The J gene is TRBJ1-2, the V gene TRBV7-2; TRBD1 is a possible D gene (5 bases). CDR3 length equals 14 residues. Trimming stripped 2 bases from V and 6 bases from J, with 13 bases between. Germline V gene data show CDR1 as SGHTA and CDR2 as FQGNSA. The DNA for the CDR3 is TGTGCCAGCAGCTTAAACCCAGGGAAGGATGGCTACACCTTC. Protein: CASSLNPGKDGYTF.

The V call is TRBV10-3, the J call TRBJ2-7, with D possibly matching TRBD1 (6 bases). Trimming pared 5 bases from V and 3 bases from J, leaving 11 bases between. CDR1 ENHRY and CDR2 SYGVKD come from the germline V gene. The CDR3 consists of 13 residues. The CDR3 sequence is CAISYQQGYEQYF. CDR3 coding DNA: TGTGCCATCAGTTACCAACAGGGCTACGAGCAGTACTTC.

The chain combines TRBV30 with TRBJ1-6; no reliable D call. This CDR3 contains 15 residues. Trimming removed 5 bases at V and 4 bases at J, with 15 bases between. The V gene's germline CDR1 is GTSNPN and CDR2 SVGIG (reference sequence). The DNA for the CDR3 is TGTGCCTGGTCGGGCGGGAGCGGTTATAATTCACCCCTCCACTTT. Translating it yields CAWSGGSGYNSPLHF.

The V gene is TRBV6-5, the J gene TRBJ2-5; D call uncertain. This CDR3 has 12 residues. The V end was cut by 4 bases, the J end by 5 bases, with 8 bases between. Germline V gives CDR1 MNHEY, CDR2 SVGAGI. This CDR3 reads CASSSGLETQYF. CDR3 sequence (DNA): TGTGCCAGCAGTTCCGGGCTCGAGACCCAGTACTTC.

In this sample, this clone turned up a few times. The chain carries TRBV2 and TRBJ2-5; TRBD1 is a possible D gene (6 bases). Trimming removed 0 bases from V and 7 bases from J, with 15 bases in between. The germline V gene has CDR1 SNHLY and CDR2 FYNNEI. The CDR3 extends over 15 amino acids. The CDR3 loop reads CASSEAQRPTGTQYF. For the CDR3, the DNA is TGTGCCAGCAGTGAAGCGCAAAGGCCGACAGGGACCCAGTACTTC.

This clone was observed a few times. The same CDR3 also results from other DNA sequences found in this sample. Here the CDR3 DNA reads TGCAGCGTTTGGGATAATGAGCAGTTCTTC. Translating it yields CSVWDNEQFF. V gene TRBV29-1 combines with J gene TRBJ2-1, with no clear D. Per germline, CDR1 SQVTM and CDR2 ANQGSEA. The V end was cut by 5 bases, the J end by 7 bases, with 6 bases between. The CDR3 extends over 10 amino acids.